These T cell receptor beta chains were read from a single sample in a study of blood T cell repertoires in COVID-19. The method was immunoSEQ multiplex PCR; TCRdb's version includes in-frame clones alone and lacks a portion of them. The data show over 75,000 clones, with around 90% seen just once and 4.2% held by the top ten. Sequenced material: peripheral blood. These receptors came from a human donor with COVID-19, enrolled during active disease. The donor label of this sample is uncertain. Both conserved end residues are part of each CDR3. Fields, in order: D gene, J gene, V gene, clone size, CDR3 DNA, CDR3 protein. The D gene is left open where the match is weak. Size values are once, few and many counts, or a class for expanded clones, and some rows have none.

NA TRBJ1-5 TRBV5-5 once TGTGCCAGCAGCTTGGGTATCTTATTATTCCAGCCCCAGCATTTT CASSLGILLFQPQHF
TRBD2 TRBJ2-3 TRBV4-2 few TGTGCCAGCAGCACTAGCGGGGGGACCACAGATACGCAGTATTTT CASSTSGGTTDTQYF
NA TRBJ2-7 TRBV7-9 NA TGTGCCAGCAGCTTAGTGGGTGGGGGCCCCTCCTACGAGCAGTACTTC CASSLVGGGPSYEQYF
TRBD1 TRBJ1-4 TRBV14 NA TGTGCCAGCAGCCGGGCATCCCGGGACAGTAATGAAAAACTGTTTTTT CASSRASRDSNEKLFF
NA TRBJ1-4 TRBV5-1 NA TGCGCCAGCAGCTTCGACCCAGGAGGGAATGAAAAACTGTTTTTT CASSFDPGGNEKLFF
NA TRBJ2-2 TRBV12-5 NA TGTGCTAGTGGTTTGTCTACAGTACGAGGAGGGGAGGCCGGGGAGCTGTTTTTT CASGLSTVRGGEAGELFF
TRBD2 TRBJ2-1 TRBV5-4 NA TGTGCCAGCAGCTTAGCAGCGGGGAGCTCCTACAATGAGCAGTTCTTC CASSLAAGSSYNEQFF
NA TRBJ1-1 TRBV19 NA TGTGCCAGTAGTACCAGGGTGAACACTGAAGCTTTCTTT CASSTRVNTEAFF
NA TRBJ1-1 TRBV3-1/TRBV3-2 NA TGTGCCAGCAGCCCCCCCGGGAACACTGAAGCTTTCTTT CASSPPGNTEAFF
TRBD1 TRBJ1-1 TRBV27 NA TGTGCCAGCACAAAACCAGGGGGCAGCACTGAAGCTTTCTTT CASTKPGGSTEAFF
TRBD1 TRBJ2-3 TRBV18 NA TGTGCCAGCTCACCACCGGGGTCACAGGGGGTCACAGATACGCAGTATTTT CASSPPGSQGVTDTQYF
TRBD2 TRBJ2-5 TRBV10-2 NA TGCGCCAGCAAATCCTTTAGCGGGGGGGCGCGTGAGACCCAGTACTTC CASKSFSGGARETQYF
NA TRBJ1-1 TRBV11-3 once TGTGCCAGCAGCCCAGGGTACGACACTGAAGCTTTCTTT CASSPGYDTEAFF
NA TRBJ1-1 TRBV2 few TGTGCCAGCACCCCTGGAGGGCAGGGTGGGTTGATCACTGAAGCTTTCTTT CASTPGGQGGLITEAFF
NA TRBJ1-2 TRBV6-5 NA TGTGCCAGCAGTTACGGGCAGGGGCTAGGCTATGGCTACACCTTC CASSYGQGLGYGYTF
NA TRBJ2-3 TRBV5-1 NA TGCGCCAGCAGCTCAAGCGCAGCCAGAGATACGCAGTATTTT CASSSSAARDTQYF
NA TRBJ1-1 TRBV18 NA TGTGCCAGCCACCCCGGAGGGAGAGCGAACACTGAAGCTTTCTTT CASHPGGRANTEAFF
NA TRBJ1-1 TRBV7-2 NA TGTGCCAGCAGCGACGTTATCGGGATGAACACTGAAGCTTTCTTT CASSDVIGMNTEAFF
NA TRBJ1-6 TRBV11-3 NA TGTGCCAGCAGCTTAGATCTGCCCGGGGGGAATTCACCCCTCCACTTT CASSLDLPGGNSPLHF
NA TRBJ1-1 TRBV6-5 once TGTGCCAGCAGTTACTCGACCGGACTCGAAGCTGAAGCTTTCTTT CASSYSTGLEAEAFF
TRBD1 TRBJ1-2 TRBV10-1 NA TGCGCCAGCAGTGAGTCTGAACAGGGGAACTATGGCTACACCTTC CASSESEQGNYGYTF
NA TRBJ1-4 TRBV25-1 NA TGTGCCAGCAGTGCAAATACAGGGTCCGATGAAAAACTGTTTTTT CASSANTGSDEKLFF
TRBD1 TRBJ1-2 TRBV30 NA TGTGCCTGCTCAGGGGGCTTAAGTGGCTACACCTTC CACSGGLSGYTF
TRBD1 TRBJ1-1 TRBV7-9 NA TGTGCCAGCAGCTTTCTTACAGGGGACACTGAAGCTTTCTTT CASSFLTGDTEAFF
NA TRBJ2-7 TRBV24-1 NA TGTGCCACCAGTGAACAACCTTGCAGGACATGGGTTGACGAGCAGTACTTC CATSEQPCRTWVDEQYF
TRBD1 TRBJ1-1 TRBV12-3/TRBV12-4 NA TGTGCCAGCTCTACAGGGGTAAACACTGAAGCTTTCTTT CASSTGVNTEAFF
NA TRBJ1-1 TRBV19 NA TGTGCCAGTAGTATAAGAGGCAGGGTAGAAACTGAAGCTTTCTTT CASSIRGRVETEAFF
TRBD1 TRBJ2-7 TRBV6-1 NA TGTGCCAGCAGTGACCGGGACAGGACCTACGAGCAGTACTTC CASSDRDRTYEQYF
TRBD1 TRBJ1-2 TRBV29-1 NA TGCAGCTCTGGGACAGGGGAGACCTATGGCTACACCTTC CSSGTGETYGYTF
TRBD2 TRBJ2-2 TRBV7-2 NA TGTGCCAGCAGCTCGTTTAGCGGGAGGGACACCGGGGAGCTGTTTTTT CASSSFSGRDTGELFF
TRBD1 TRBJ1-5 TRBV12-5 NA TGTGCTAGTGGTTTGACGGGGACAGGGGGAAGTAATCAGCCCCAGCATTTT CASGLTGTGGSNQPQHF
TRBD2 TRBJ2-5 TRBV15 few TGTGCCACCAGCAGAGATCAAGGACTAGCGAAAGAGACCCAGTACTTC CATSRDQGLAKETQYF
TRBD1 TRBJ1-4 TRBV5-1 NA TGCGCCAGCAGCTTGGACAGGGGTTTAAATGAAAAACTGTTTTTT CASSLDRGLNEKLFF
TRBD2 TRBJ2-4 TRBV3-1/TRBV3-2 NA TGTGCCAGCAGCCAAGCTAGCGGGGACCTAGCCAAAAACATTCAGTACTTC CASSQASGDLAKNIQYF
TRBD2 TRBJ2-3 TRBV29-1 NA TGCAGCGTCGCAGAGATGAGCGGGGGGTTTACGGATACGCAGTATTTT CSVAEMSGGFTDTQYF
NA TRBJ2-1 TRBV27 NA TGTGCCAGCAGTTTATCTAGCGGTGCCTACAATGAGCAGTTCTTC CASSLSSGAYNEQFF
NA TRBJ2-5 TRBV12-3/TRBV12-4 NA TGTGCCAGCAGTCTCCAAGAGACCCAGTACTTC CASSLQETQYF
TRBD1 TRBJ1-1 TRBV6-5 once TGTGCCAGCACCTCGACAGGGGCGAACACTGAAGCTTTCTTT CASTSTGANTEAFF
NA TRBJ2-2 TRBV19 NA TGTGCCAGTAGTATAGGTAGGGGTAGCACCGGGGAGCTGTTTTTT CASSIGRGSTGELFF
NA TRBJ2-7 TRBV18 few TGTGCCAGCTCACCACTCCAGGGGTCAGGGGAGCAGTACTTC CASSPLQGSGEQYF
NA TRBJ2-1 TRBV10-3 NA TGTGCCATCAGGGCGGTCCCAATCGATGAGCAGTTCTTC CAIRAVPIDEQFF
NA TRBJ1-3 TRBV5-4 once TGTGCCAGCAGCTACGACAGCATCTCTGGAAACACCATATATTTT CASSYDSISGNTIYF
NA TRBJ2-3 TRBV19 NA TGTGCCAGTAGTATGGGGGCCCTCACAGATACGCAGTATTTT CASSMGALTDTQYF
TRBD1 TRBJ2-7 TRBV29-1 NA TGCAGCGTTGGACCCAGGGGGTCCTACGAGCAGTACTTC CSVGPRGSYEQYF
TRBD1 TRBJ1-2 TRBV5-1 NA TGCGCCAGCACCCCTCCAGGGGGCGGCGGCTACACCTTC CASTPPGGGGYTF
TRBD2 TRBJ2-1 TRBV2 few TGTGCCAGCAAAACTAGCGGCCTATTATACAATGAGCAGTTCTTC CASKTSGLLYNEQFF
NA TRBJ1-2 TRBV19 few TGTGCCAGTAGCCTACAGGGCCCCGCGGGTCATGGCTACACCTTC CASSLQGPAGHGYTF
NA TRBJ1-2 TRBV15 NA TGTGCCACCAGCAGAGATCGCGGGATCCGGATTCACTATGGCTACACCTTC CATSRDRGIRIHYGYTF
NA TRBJ1-3 TRBV2 once TGTGCCAGCAGTGAACTGCGACAAGGAGGAAACACCATATATTTT CASSELRQGGNTIYF
NA TRBJ1-3 TRBV7-6 NA TGTGCCAGCAGCTTAGGAGTTTGGGTGGGGACAACTCGCTCTGGAAACACCATATATTTT CASSLGVWVGTTRSGNTIYF
TRBD1 TRBJ2-7 TRBV2 NA TGTGCCAGCAGCACCCGAAGGACAGGGGTCTCCTACGAGCAGTACTTC CASSTRRTGVSYEQYF
TRBD1 TRBJ2-3 TRBV28 NA TGTGCCAGCAGTTCGGGACAGGGAGGAGCAGATACGCAGTATTTT CASSSGQGGADTQYF
TRBD1 TRBJ1-6 TRBV2 NA TGTGCCAGCAGACAGGGGAGGTCACCCCTCCACTTT CASRQGRSPLHF
TRBD1 TRBJ2-7 TRBV6-2/TRBV6-3 NA TGTGCCAGCAGTCGCCCCGGGACAGGGGGCTCCTACGAGCAGTACTTC CASSRPGTGGSYEQYF
NA TRBJ1-1 TRBV7-9 NA TGTGCCAGCATTCGGGGGGGCACTGAAGCTTTCTTT CASIRGGTEAFF
TRBD1 TRBJ2-5 TRBV10-2 once TGCGCCAGCAGTGAGGCCTCGACAGGGAGAGAGACCCAGTACTTC CASSEASTGRETQYF
NA TRBJ2-5 TRBV5-6 NA TGTGCCAGCAGCTGGAGAAACCAAGAGACCCAGTACTTC CASSWRNQETQYF
TRBD1 TRBJ1-4 TRBV10-1 NA TGCGCCAGCAGTGATGGTCAGGGGGCCGAAAAACTGTTTTTT CASSDGQGAEKLFF
TRBD1 TRBJ1-1 TRBV10-3 NA TGTGCCATCACAGGGGGTGCTGAAGCTTTCTTT CAITGGAEAFF